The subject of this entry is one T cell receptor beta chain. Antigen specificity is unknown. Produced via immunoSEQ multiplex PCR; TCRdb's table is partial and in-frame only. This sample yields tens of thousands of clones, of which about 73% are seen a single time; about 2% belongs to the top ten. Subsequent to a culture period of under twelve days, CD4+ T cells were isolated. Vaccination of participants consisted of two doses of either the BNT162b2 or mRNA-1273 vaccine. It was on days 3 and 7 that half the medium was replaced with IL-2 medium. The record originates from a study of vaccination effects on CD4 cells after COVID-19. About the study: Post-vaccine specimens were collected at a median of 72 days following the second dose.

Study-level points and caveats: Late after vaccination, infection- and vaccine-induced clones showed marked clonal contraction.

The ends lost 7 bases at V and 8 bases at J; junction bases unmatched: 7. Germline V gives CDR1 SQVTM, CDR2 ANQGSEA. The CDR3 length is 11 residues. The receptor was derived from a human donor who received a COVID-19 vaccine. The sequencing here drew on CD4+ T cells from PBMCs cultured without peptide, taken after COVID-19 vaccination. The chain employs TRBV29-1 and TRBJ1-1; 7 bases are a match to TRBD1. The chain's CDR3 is CSANDRVEAFF. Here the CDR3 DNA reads TGCAGCGCCAACGACAGGGTGGAAGCTTTCTTT.